One T cell receptor (beta chain) is described in this entry. Generated by immunoSEQ multiplex PCR, the TCRdb table keeps only in-frame clones and is missing some. The sample has a few hundred thousand clones, roughly 88% seen once. Specified treatment: 15 to 20 received Ad26.COV2.S at low or high dose, single or two shots; roughly 5 received placebo; per-sample allocation not given. At day 63 after the first vaccine or placebo injection, samples were drawn. CDR1 is MNHEY, CDR2 SVGAGI, per germline. The V segment lost 8 bases and the J segment 7 bases; nucleotides outside the gene matches: 5. The CDR3 covers 13 residues. This sample is part of a study of Ad26.COV2.S vaccination and SARS-CoV-2 variants.

V and J are TRBV6-5 and TRBJ2-1, with 10 bases matching TRBD1. This receptor was taken from a person between 18 and 65 years old who received the Ad26.COV2.S COVID-19 vaccine or a placebo. Here the sequenced sample was peripheral blood, taken in a trial of Ad26.COV2.S vaccine versus placebo. The CDR3 here is CASRRDRGNEQFF. The CDR3 nucleotides are TGTGCCAGCCGAAGGGACAGGGGAAATGAGCAGTTCTTC.